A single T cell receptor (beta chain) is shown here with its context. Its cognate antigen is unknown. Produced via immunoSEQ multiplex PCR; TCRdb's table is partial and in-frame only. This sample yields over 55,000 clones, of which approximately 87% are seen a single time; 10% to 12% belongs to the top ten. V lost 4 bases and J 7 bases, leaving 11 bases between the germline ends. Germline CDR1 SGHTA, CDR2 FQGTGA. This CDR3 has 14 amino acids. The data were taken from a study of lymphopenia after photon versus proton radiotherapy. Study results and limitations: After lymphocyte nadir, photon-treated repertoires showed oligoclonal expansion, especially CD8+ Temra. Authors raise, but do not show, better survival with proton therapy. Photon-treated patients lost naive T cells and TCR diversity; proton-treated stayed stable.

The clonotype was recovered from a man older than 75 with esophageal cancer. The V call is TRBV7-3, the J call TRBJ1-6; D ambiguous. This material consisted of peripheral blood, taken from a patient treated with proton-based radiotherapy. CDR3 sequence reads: CASSYQQGNSPLHF. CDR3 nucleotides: TGTGCCAGCAGCTATCAGCAAGGGAATTCACCCCTCCACTTT.